This TCR beta chain was sequenced for a study of blood T cell repertoires in COVID-19. Study-level information: Sites across the United States, Italy and Spain contributed samples from acute and convalescent COVID-19.

The protocol was immunoSEQ multiplex PCR, while the TCRdb copy is restricted to in-frame clones and leaves out a portion. The sample holds about 230,000 clones, around 82% seen once. This clone turned up a few times. The same CDR3 can be traced to other DNA sequences in this sample. Trimming took off 1 base at V and 2 bases at J, with 6 bases between the two ends. The germline V gene has CDR1 GTSNPN and CDR2 SVGIG (reference sequence). This CDR3 is built from 14 residues. This TCR was recovered from a man older than 75 with acute or convalescent COVID-19. This chain links TRBV30 with TRBJ2-6; D is possibly TRBD2 (6 bases). The sequenced sample was peripheral blood. The CDR3 region is CAWSGGAGANVLTF. In DNA form, the CDR3 reads TGTGCCTGGAGTGGGGGGGCTGGGGCCAACGTCCTGACTTTC.